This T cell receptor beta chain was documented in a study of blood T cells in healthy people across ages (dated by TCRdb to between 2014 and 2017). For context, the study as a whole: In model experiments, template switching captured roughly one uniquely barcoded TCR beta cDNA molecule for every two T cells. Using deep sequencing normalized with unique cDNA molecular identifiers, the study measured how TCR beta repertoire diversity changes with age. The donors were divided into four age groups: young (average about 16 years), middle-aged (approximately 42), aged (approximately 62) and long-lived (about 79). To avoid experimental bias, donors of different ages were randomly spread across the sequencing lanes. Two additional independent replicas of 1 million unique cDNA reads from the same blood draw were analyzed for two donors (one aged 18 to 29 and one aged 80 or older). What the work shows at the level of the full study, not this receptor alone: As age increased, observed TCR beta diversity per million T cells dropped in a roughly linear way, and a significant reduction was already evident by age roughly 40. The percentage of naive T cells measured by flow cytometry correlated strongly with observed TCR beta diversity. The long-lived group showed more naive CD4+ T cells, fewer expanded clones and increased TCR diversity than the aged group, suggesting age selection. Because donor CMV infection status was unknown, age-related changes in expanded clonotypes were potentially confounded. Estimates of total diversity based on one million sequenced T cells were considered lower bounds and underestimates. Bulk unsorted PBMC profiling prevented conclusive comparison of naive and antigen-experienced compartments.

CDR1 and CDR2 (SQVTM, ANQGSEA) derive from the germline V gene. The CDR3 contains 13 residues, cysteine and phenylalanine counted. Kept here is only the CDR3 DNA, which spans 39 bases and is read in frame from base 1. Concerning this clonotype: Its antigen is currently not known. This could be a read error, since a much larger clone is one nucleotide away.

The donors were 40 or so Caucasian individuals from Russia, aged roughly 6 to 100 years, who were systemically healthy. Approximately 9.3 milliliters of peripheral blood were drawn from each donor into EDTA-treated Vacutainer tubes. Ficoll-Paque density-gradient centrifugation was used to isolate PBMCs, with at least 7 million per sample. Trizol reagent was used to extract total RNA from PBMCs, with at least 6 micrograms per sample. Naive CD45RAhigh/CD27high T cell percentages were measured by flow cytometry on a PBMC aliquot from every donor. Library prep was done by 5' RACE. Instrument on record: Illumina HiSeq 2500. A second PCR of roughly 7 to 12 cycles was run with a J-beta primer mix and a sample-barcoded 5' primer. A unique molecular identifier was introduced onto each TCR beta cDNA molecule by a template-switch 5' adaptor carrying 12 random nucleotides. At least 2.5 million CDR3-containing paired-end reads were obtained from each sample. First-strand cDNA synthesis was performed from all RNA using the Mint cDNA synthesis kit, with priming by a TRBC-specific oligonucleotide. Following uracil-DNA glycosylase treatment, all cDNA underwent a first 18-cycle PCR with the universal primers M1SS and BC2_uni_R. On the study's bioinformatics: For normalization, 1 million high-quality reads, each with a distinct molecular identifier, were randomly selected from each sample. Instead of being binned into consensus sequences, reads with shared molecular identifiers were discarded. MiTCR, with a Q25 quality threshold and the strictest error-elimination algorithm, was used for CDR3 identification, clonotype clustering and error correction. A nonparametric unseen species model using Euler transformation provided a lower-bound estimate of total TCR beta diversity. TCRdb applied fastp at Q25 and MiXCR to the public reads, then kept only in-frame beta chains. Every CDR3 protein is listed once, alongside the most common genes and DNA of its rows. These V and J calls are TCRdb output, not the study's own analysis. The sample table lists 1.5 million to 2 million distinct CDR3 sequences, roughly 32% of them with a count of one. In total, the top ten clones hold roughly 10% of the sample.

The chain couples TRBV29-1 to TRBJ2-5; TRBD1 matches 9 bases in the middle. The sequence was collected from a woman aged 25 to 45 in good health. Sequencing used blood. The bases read TGCAGAACGCTGACAGGGGGTTTAGAGACCCAGTACTTC. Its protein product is CRTLTGGLETQYF. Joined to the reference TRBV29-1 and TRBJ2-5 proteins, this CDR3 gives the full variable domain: SAVISQKPSRDICQRGTSLTIQCQVDSQVTMMFWYRQQPGQSLTLIATANQGSEATYESGFVIDKFPISRPNLTFSTLTVSNMSPEDSSIYLCRTLTGGLETQYFGPGTRLLVL.